This T cell receptor beta chain comes out of a study of cytomegalovirus exposure and HLA in healthy donors. Regarding this clone: Its antigen is currently unknown.

It was with 60 Vbeta and 13 Jbeta primers that the PCR ran. Clones were read by immunoSEQ multiplex PCR, and TCRdb kept only the in-frame ones, dropping some. The table has some 91,000 clones, about two thirds seen once. Germline-derived CDR1 and CDR2 are SGHTA and FQGNSA. V lost 4 bases and J lost 5, with 21 bases in between. The CDR3 runs 16 residues. Study-level findings and limits: No immune exposure information besides CMV serostatus was available.

Material: PBMCs. The chain combines TRBV7-2 with TRBJ2-7; D might be TRBD1 (6 bases). The TCR sequence derives from a human donor in good health. Here the CDR3 DNA reads TGTGCCAGCAGCTCCTCGACAGCAACAGGGTCCAACGAGCAGTACTTC. Translation gives CASSSSTATGSNEQYF.